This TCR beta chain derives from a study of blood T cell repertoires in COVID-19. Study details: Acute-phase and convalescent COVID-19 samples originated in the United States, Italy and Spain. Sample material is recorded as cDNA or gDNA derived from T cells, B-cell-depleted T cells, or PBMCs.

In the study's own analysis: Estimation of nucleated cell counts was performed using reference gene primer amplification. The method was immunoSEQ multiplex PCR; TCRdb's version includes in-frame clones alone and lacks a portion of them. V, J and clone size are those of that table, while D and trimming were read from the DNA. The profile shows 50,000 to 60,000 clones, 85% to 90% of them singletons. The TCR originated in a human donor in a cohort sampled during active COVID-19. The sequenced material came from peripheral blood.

The CDR3 is CASSLVGSGRGTGELFF. For the CDR3, the DNA is TGTGCCAGCAGCTTAGTTGGTAGCGGGAGAGGGACCGGGGAGCTGTTTTTT. The chain is built from TRBV7-2 and TRBJ2-2; 9 bases are shared with TRBD2. V lost 1 base and J lost 5; bases outside the gene matches: 8. CDR3 length: 17 amino acids. The germline gives CDR1 SGHTA, CDR2 FQGNSA.